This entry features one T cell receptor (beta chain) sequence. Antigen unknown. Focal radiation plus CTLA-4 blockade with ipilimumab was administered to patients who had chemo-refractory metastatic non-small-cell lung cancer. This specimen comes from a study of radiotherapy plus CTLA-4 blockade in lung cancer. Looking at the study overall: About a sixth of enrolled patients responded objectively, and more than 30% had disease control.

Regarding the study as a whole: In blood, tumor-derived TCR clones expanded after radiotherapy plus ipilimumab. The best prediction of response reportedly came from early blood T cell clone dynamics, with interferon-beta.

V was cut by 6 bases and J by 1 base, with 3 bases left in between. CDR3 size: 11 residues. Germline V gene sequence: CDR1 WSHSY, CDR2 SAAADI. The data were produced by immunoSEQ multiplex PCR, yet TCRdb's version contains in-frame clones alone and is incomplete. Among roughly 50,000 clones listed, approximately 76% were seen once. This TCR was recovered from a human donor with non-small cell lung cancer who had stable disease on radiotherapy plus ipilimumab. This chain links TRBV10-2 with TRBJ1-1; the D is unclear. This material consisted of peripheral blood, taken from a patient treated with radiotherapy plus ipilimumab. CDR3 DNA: TGCGCCAGCAGGGAGAACACTGAAGCTTTCTTT. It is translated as CASRENTEAFF.